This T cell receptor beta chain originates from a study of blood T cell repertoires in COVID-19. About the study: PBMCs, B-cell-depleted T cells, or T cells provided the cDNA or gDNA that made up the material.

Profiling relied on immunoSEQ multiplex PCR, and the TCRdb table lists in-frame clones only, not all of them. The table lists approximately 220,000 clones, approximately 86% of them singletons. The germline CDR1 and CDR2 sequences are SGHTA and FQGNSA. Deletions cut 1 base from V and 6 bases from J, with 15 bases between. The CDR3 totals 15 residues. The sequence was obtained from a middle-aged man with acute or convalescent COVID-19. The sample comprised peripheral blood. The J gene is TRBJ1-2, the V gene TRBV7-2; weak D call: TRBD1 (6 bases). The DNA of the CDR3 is TGTGCCAGCAGCTTAGGTACAGGGCTTACGGATGGCTACACCTTC. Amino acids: CASSLGTGLTDGYTF.